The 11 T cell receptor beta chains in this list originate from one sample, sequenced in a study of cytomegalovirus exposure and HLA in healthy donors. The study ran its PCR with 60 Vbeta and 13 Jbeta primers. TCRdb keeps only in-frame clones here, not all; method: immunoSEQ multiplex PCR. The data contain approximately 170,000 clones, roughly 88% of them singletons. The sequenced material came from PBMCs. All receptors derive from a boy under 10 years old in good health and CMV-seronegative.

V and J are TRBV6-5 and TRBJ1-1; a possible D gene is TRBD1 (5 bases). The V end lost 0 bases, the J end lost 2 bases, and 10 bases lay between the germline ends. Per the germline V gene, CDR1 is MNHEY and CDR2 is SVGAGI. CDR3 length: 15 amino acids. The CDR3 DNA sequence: TGTGCCAGCAGTTACTCCCCCGGGGGTAACACTGAAGCTTTCTTT. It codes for CASSYSPGGNTEAFF.

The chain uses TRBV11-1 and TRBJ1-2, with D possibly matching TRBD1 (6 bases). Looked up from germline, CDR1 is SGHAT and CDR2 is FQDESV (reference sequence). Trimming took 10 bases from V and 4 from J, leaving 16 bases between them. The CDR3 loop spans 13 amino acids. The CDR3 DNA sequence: TGTGCCACCCAGGGGTCCGCCGGCTATGGCTACACCTTC. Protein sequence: CATQGSAGYGYTF.

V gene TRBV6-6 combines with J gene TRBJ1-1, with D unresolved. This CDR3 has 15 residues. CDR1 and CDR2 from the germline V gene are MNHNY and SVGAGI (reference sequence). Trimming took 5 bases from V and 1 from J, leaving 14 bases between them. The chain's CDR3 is CASSPQARENTEAFF. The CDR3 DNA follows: TGTGCCAGCAGTCCGCAAGCCCGGGAGAACACTGAAGCTTTCTTT.

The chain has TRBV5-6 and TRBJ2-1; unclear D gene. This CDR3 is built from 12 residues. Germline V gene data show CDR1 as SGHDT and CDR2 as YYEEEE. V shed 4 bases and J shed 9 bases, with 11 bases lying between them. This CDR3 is CASSRVIGEQFF. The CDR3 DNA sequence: TGTGCCAGCAGCAGAGTAATTGGTGAGCAGTTCTTC.

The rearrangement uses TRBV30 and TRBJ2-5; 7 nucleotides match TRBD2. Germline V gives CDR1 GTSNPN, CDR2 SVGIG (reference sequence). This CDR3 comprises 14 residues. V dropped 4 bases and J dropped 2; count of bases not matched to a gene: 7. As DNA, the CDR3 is TGTGCCTGGAAATCTCTCGGGGGGCAAGAGACCCAGTACTTC. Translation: CAWKSLGGQETQYF.

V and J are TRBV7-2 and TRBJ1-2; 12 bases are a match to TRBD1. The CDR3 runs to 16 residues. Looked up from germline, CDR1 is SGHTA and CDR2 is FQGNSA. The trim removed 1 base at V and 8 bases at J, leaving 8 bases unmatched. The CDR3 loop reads CASSLDAGQGARGYTF. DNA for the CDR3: TGTGCCAGCAGCTTAGATGCGGGACAGGGGGCGCGAGGCTACACCTTC. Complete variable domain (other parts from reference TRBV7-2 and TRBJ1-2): GAGVSQSPSNKVTEKGKDVELRCDPISGHTALYWYRQSLGQGLEFLIYFQGNSAPDKSGLPSDRFSAERTGGSVSTLTIQRTQQEDSAVYLCASSLDAGQGARGYTFGSGTRLTVV.

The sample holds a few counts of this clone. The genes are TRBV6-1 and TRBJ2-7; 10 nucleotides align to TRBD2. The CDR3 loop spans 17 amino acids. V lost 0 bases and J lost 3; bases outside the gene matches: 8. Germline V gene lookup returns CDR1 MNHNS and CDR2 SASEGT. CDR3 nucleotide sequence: TGTGCCAGCAGTGAAGCGCTGTCCGGGACTAGCGACTACGAGCAGTACTTC. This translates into CASSEALSGTSDYEQYF.

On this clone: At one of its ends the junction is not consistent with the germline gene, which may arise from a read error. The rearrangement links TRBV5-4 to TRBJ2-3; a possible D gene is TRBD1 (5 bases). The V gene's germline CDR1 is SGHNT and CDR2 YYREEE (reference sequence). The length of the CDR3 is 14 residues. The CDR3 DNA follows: TGTGCCAGCAGCCAGGGCCTTTACACAGATTCGCAGTATTTT. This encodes CASSQGLYTDSQYF.

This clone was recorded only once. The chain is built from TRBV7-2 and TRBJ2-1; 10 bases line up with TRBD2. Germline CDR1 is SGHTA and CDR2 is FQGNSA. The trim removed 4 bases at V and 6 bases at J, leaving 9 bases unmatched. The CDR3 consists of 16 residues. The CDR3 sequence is CASSYQSGRARNEQFF. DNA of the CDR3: TGTGCCAGCAGCTACCAAAGCGGGAGGGCCCGCAATGAGCAGTTCTTC.

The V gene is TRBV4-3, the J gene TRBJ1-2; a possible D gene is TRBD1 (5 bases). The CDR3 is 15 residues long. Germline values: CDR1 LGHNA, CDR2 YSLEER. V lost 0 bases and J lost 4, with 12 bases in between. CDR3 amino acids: CASSQDVGALYGYTF. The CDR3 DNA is TGCGCCAGCAGCCAAGACGTAGGGGCCCTCTATGGCTACACCTTC.

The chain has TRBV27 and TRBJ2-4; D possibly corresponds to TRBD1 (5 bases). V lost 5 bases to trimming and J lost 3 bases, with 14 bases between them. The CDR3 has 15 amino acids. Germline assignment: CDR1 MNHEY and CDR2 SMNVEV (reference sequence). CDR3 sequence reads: CASSPNLGVKNIQYF. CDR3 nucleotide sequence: TGTGCCAGCAGTCCTAACCTAGGGGTCAAAAACATTCAGTACTTC.